Below are 27 T cell receptor beta chains sequenced from a single sample in a study of OX40 agonist ivuxolimab in advanced cancers. Library prep was done by the immunoSEQ multiplex PCR assay. TCRdb provides this immuneACCESS table in a form limited to in-frame rearrangements. Some clones are lacking; in checked studies, under half of them reflect an unresolved V gene, and why the rest are absent is not known. This sample gives approximately 84,000 clones in total; roughly nine tenths of them show up just once. Clones ranked in the top ten supply less than 0.2% of the sample. The sample in question was CD4+ or CD8+ T cells sorted from blood, obtained in a trial of the OX40 agonist ivuxolimab. These receptors all stem from an adult with an advanced solid tumor such as melanoma, head and neck, liver or kidney cancer.

The chain employs TRBV18 and TRBJ1-2; D ambiguous. CDR1 and CDR2 from the germline V gene are KGHSH and LQKENI. The CDR3 is made up of 13 amino acids. V lost 6 bases to trimming and J lost 4 bases, with 12 bases between them. CDR3 in amino acids: CASSSGRSYGYTF. CDR3 nucleotides: TGTGCCAGCTCGTCCGGGCGATCCTATGGCTACACCTTC.

J is TRBJ1-2 and V is TRBV25-1, with D perhaps TRBD1 (6 bases). The CDR3 runs to 14 residues. Per the germline V gene, CDR1 is MGHDK and CDR2 is SYGVNS. V was trimmed by 5 bases and J by 4 bases, leaving 14 bases between them. CDR3 in amino acids: CASSYGGAGYGYTF. For the CDR3, the DNA is TGTGCCAGCAGTTATGGGGGCGCAGGCTATGGCTACACCTTC.

This clone was found a few times. The chain recombines TRBV19 with TRBJ1-4; a possible D gene is TRBD1 (5 bases). CDR1 LNHDA and CDR2 SQIVND come from the germline V gene (reference sequence). This CDR3 contains 14 residues. Trimming stripped 10 bases from V and 8 bases from J, with 20 bases between. The CDR3 region has the DNA TGTGCCACTGCCGGGGACGGCGCCGGGGAAAAACTGTTTTTT. The encoded protein is CATAGDGAGEKLFF.

The chain links TRBV19 to TRBJ2-1; D call uncertain. Germline V CDR1 and CDR2: LNHDA, SQIVND (reference sequence). Trimming took off 3 bases at V and 0 bases at J, with 12 bases between the two ends. The CDR3 is made up of 16 amino acids. The CDR3 coding sequence is TGTGCCAGTAGTATCGCCAGGACCCTCTCCTACAATGAGCAGTTCTTC. The encoded protein is CASSIARTLSYNEQFF.

The rearrangement joins TRBV6-6 to TRBJ1-2, with no clear D. The CDR3 loop spans 15 amino acids. V was cut by 5 bases and J by 8 bases, with 21 bases left in between. Germline CDR1 is MNHNY and CDR2 is SVGAGI (reference sequence). The CDR3 reads CASSPSPQLLRGYTF. Written as DNA, the CDR3 is TGTGCCAGCAGTCCCAGCCCACAGTTACTTAGGGGCTACACCTTC.

The rearrangement joins TRBV6-5 to TRBJ1-5; D is perhaps TRBD1 (6 bases). The CDR3 covers 15 residues. V shed 5 bases and J shed 0 bases, with 11 bases lying between them. The V gene's germline CDR1 is MNHEY and CDR2 SVGAGI. This CDR3 is CASSPDSHSNQPQHF. The CDR3 DNA is TGTGCCAGCAGTCCGGACAGCCATAGCAATCAGCCCCAGCATTTT.

This rearrangement joins TRBV5-1 to TRBJ2-2; 10 nucleotides line up with TRBD1. This CDR3 region has 17 residues. Germline V lookup: CDR1 SGHRS, CDR2 YFSETQ. V lost 4 bases and J lost 3; bases outside the gene matches: 9. DNA of the CDR3: TGCGCCAGCAGCCCGGGCCCGACAGGGGGCGACACCGGGGAGCTGTTTTTT. The encoded protein is CASSPGPTGGDTGELFF.

CDR3 nucleotides: TGTGCCAGCAGTTCGAAAGCGGGAGGTCTTATCTATGAGCAGTTCTTC. Its protein product is CASSSKAGGLIYEQFF. V is TRBV11-3 and J is TRBJ2-1, with 9 bases lining up with TRBD2. Germline V gives CDR1 SGHNT, CDR2 YENEEA. This CDR3 comprises 16 residues. J was trimmed by 8 bases and V by 6 bases; bases with no gene match: 14.

The V gene is TRBV5-1, the J gene TRBJ2-5; TRBD2 agrees at 7 bases. From germline, CDR1 is SGHRS and CDR2 YFSETQ. The CDR3 totals 15 residues. Trimming took 0 bases from V and 2 from J; bases not matched to a gene: 4. In nucleotides, the CDR3 is TGCGCCAGCAGCTTGGGGGCTAGCGGACAAGAGACCCAGTACTTC. Encoded protein: CASSLGASGQETQYF.

The V gene is TRBV19, the J gene TRBJ2-2; 9 bases match TRBD1. V lost 9 bases and J lost 4; bases outside the gene matches: 9. CDR3 length: 15 amino acids. Germline-derived CDR1 and CDR2 are LNHDA and SQIVND (reference sequence). The CDR3 region is CASSSLTGGTGELFF. As DNA, the CDR3 is TGTGCCAGCTCTTCTTTGACAGGGGGCACCGGGGAGCTGTTTTTT. The variable domain in full, with the rest retrieved from reference TRBV19 and TRBJ2-2, is DGGITQSPKYLFRKEGQNVTLSCEQNLNHDAMYWYRQDPGQGLRLIYYSQIVNDFQKGDIAEGYSVSREKKESFPLTVTSAQKNPTAFYLCASSSLTGGTGELFFGEGSRLTVL.

Note on this clone: The same CDR3 also results from other DNA sequences found in this sample. In nucleotides, the CDR3 is TGTGCCAGCAGCTTAGCGCTAGCGGGAACCTACAATGAGCAGTTCTTC. Residues: CASSLALAGTYNEQFF. This chain connects TRBV7-9 to TRBJ2-1; 9 bases agree with TRBD2. Germline V gene data show CDR1 as SEHNR and CDR2 as FQNEAQ (reference sequence). J was trimmed by 2 bases and V by 0 bases; bases with no gene match: 2. This CDR3 spans 16 amino acids.

The chain has TRBV11-2 and TRBJ2-1; 7 nucleotides align to TRBD2. Trimming at V came to 1 base and at J to 7 bases, leaving 7 bases not matched to a gene. Per the germline V gene, CDR1 is SGHAT and CDR2 is FQNNGV. The CDR3 loop spans 15 amino acids. The CDR3 loop reads CASSLGLAAGNEQFF. Written as DNA, the CDR3 is TGTGCCAGCAGCTTAGGGCTAGCGGCCGGGAATGAGCAGTTCTTC.

The V and J genes are TRBV7-3 and TRBJ1-1, with 8 bases matching TRBD1. After removal of 5 bases from V and 5 bases from J, the junction contained 10 bases not matched to a gene. The CDR3 has 15 residues. Germline-derived CDR1 and CDR2 are SGHTA and FQGTGA. The CDR3 region is CASSPWTGKGTEAFF. DNA for the CDR3: TGTGCCAGCAGCCCATGGACAGGGAAGGGGACTGAAGCTTTCTTT.

The chain links TRBV5-1 to TRBJ1-1; D gene ambiguous. Germline V gene lookup returns CDR1 SGHRS and CDR2 YFSETQ. CDR3 size: 14 residues. V dropped 4 bases and J dropped 11 bases, with 21 bases sitting between them. The CDR3 loop is CASSPDGPSAGAFF. CDR3 nucleotide sequence: TGCGCCAGCAGCCCCGACGGACCCTCGGCTGGGGCTTTCTTT.

The CDR3 is CSVGNTNTGELFF. CDR3 nucleotides: TGCAGCGTTGGTAATACCAACACCGGGGAGCTGTTTTTT. The chain combines TRBV29-1 with TRBJ2-2; D is undetermined. Germline V CDR1 and CDR2: SQVTM, ANQGSEA. This CDR3 spans 13 amino acids. Trimming shortened V by 4 bases and J by 2 bases, and 8 bases separated the two germline ends.

With respect to this clone: At one end, the junction sequence differs from germline, possibly due to a read error. This chain connects TRBV7-8 to TRBJ2-5; tentative D call: TRBD2 (6 bases). CDR3 size: 14 residues. CDR1 and CDR2 from the germline V gene are SGHVS and FQNEAQ. CDR3: CASSRTPPGEAQYF. CDR3 coding DNA: TGTGCCAGCAGCCGGACTCCTCCGGGAGAGGCCCAGTACTTC.

V usage is TRBV11-3 and J usage is TRBJ2-3; 10 bases are shared with TRBD2. There are 16 residues in the CDR3. The ends lost 1 base at V and 6 bases at J; junction bases unmatched: 7. Germline loops: CDR1 SGHNT, CDR2 YENEEA. The CDR3 here is CASSLGYGTSDDTQYF. The DNA of the CDR3 is TGTGCCAGCAGCTTAGGTTACGGGACTAGCGACGATACGCAGTATTTT.

V gene TRBV4-1 combines with J gene TRBJ1-1; TRBD1 matches 7 bases. The germline gives CDR1 MGHRA, CDR2 YSYEKL. This CDR3 spans 16 amino acids. V trimming: 4 bases; J trimming: 0 bases; junction bases outside the gene matches: 8. CDR3 sequence reads: CASSLDWDRLNTEAFF. The CDR3 DNA reads as TGCGCCAGCAGCCTAGACTGGGACAGACTGAACACTGAAGCTTTCTTT.

This clone was detected only a few times. The V call is TRBV5-6, the J call TRBJ2-7, with D possibly TRBD2 on 6 matching bases. Germline V CDR1 and CDR2: SGHDT, YYEEEE. V was cut by 3 bases and J by 7 bases, with 23 bases left in between. The CDR3 length is 16 residues. The CDR3 here is CASSYDLSGDLLEQYF. The CDR3 coding sequence is TGTGCCAGCAGCTACGACTTATCGGGAGACTTGTTAGAGCAGTACTTC.

The V gene is TRBV6-5, the J gene TRBJ1-1; possibly TRBD1 for D (5 bases). Germline assignment: CDR1 MNHEY and CDR2 SVGAGI. Between the trimmed V and J ends, which lost 6 bases and 4 bases, there was a span of 15 bases. The CDR3 spans 14 residues. The CDR3 loop is CASRTGGMGTEAFF. CDR3 nucleotide sequence: TGTGCCAGCAGAACAGGCGGCATGGGCACTGAAGCTTTCTTT.

CDR3 in amino acids: CASSLLGQGSDTQYF. The CDR3 DNA is TGCGCCAGCAGCTTGCTGGGACAGGGTTCGGATACGCAGTATTTT. The chain has TRBV5-1 and TRBJ2-3; 9 positions agree with TRBD1. J lost 6 bases, V lost 1 base, and 6 bases had no gene match. CDR1 and CDR2 from the germline V gene are SGHRS and YFSETQ. The CDR3 contains 15 residues.

The chain links TRBV28 to TRBJ1-1; D gene uncertain. The CDR3 is made up of 11 amino acids. Trimming removed 7 bases at V and 8 bases at J, with 11 bases between. Germline V gene lookup returns CDR1 MDHEN and CDR2 SYDVKM. The CDR3 protein is CASILYEEAFF. The CDR3 DNA reads TGTGCCAGCATCCTTTACGAGGAAGCTTTCTTT.

This chain connects TRBV25-1 to TRBJ2-3, with 9 bases fitting TRBD2. The CDR3 contains 12 residues. Trimming removed 7 bases from V and 5 bases from J; junction bases left unmatched: 1. Looked up from germline, CDR1 is MGHDK and CDR2 is SYGVNS. In DNA form, the CDR3 reads TGTGCCAGCAAGACTAGCGGAGATACGCAGTATTTT. As protein: CASKTSGDTQYF.

There are a few counts of this clone. The chain uses TRBV7-9 and TRBJ1-4, with TRBD1 as a possible D gene (5 bases). Germline V CDR1 and CDR2: SEHNR, FQNEAQ (reference sequence). Trimming cost V 3 bases and J 2 bases, with 10 bases left between them. The CDR3 has 15 residues. The CDR3 DNA follows: TGTGCCAGCAGCTTGGGGGGTTGGACTAATGAAAAACTGTTTTTT. Translating it yields CASSLGGWTNEKLFF.

This chain links TRBV5-1 with TRBJ2-1; 8 bases match TRBD2. From germline, CDR1 is SGHRS and CDR2 YFSETQ. This CDR3 contains 14 residues. V lost 0 bases to trimming and J lost 6 bases; unmatched junction nucleotides: 2. The DNA for the CDR3 is TGCGCCAGCAGCTTGGACGGGGGGGCCAATGAGCAGTTCTTC. It codes for CASSLDGGANEQFF.

The rearrangement links TRBV11-2 to TRBJ2-2, with 7 bases aligning to TRBD1. The CDR3 loop spans 15 amino acids. CDR1 and CDR2 (germline): SGHAT, FQNNGV. The J segment lost 4 bases and the V segment lost 7 bases, leaving 9 bases of the junction unmatched. CDR3 region: CASTPRGLGTGELFF. The CDR3 DNA reads TGTGCCAGCACCCCAAGGGGGCTGGGCACCGGGGAGCTGTTTTTT.

The chain combines TRBV4-1 with TRBJ1-5; D not resolved. CDR1 and CDR2 (germline): MGHRA, YSYEKL. V lost 3 bases and J 3 bases, leaving 6 bases between the germline ends. The CDR3 runs 13 residues. CDR3 in amino acids: CASSQTTNQPQHF. The CDR3 DNA sequence: TGCGCCAGCAGCCAGACTACCAATCAGCCCCAGCATTTT.